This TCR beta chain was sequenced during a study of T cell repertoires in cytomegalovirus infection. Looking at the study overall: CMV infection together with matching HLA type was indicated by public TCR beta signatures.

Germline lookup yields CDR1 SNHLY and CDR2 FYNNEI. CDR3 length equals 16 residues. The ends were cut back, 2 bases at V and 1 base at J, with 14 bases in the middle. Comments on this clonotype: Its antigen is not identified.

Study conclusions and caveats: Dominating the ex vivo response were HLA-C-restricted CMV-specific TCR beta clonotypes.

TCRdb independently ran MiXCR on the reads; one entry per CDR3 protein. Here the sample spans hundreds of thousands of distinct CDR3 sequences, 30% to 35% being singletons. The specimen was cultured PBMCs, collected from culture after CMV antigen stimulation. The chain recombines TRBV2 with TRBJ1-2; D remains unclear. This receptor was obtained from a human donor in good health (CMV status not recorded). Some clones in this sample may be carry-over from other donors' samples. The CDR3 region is CASSELSSPDNYGYTF. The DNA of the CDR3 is TGTGCCAGCAGTGAATTGAGTTCTCCCGATAACTATGGCTACACCTTC.